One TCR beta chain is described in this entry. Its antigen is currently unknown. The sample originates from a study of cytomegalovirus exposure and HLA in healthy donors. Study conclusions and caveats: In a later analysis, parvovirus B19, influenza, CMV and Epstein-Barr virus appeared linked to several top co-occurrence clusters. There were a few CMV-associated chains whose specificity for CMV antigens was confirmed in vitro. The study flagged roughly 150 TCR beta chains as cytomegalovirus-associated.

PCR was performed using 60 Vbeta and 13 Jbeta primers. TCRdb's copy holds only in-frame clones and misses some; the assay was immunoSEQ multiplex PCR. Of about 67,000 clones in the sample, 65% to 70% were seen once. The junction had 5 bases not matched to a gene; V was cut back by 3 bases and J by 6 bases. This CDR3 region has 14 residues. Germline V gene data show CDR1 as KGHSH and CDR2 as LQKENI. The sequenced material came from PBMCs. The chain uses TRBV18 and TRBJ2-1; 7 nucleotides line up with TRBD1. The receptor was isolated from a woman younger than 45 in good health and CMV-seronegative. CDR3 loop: CASSPIPGGNEQFF. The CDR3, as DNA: TGTGCCAGCTCACCGATTCCAGGGGGCAATGAGCAGTTCTTC.